The 21 T cell receptor beta chains in this list originate from one sample, sequenced in a study of T cells in Graves' hyperthyroidism and ophthalmopathy (dated by TCRdb to the late 2010s). Libraries were prepared through multiplex PCR. These reads were obtained on an Illumina HiSeq 2000. TCR beta CDR3 regions were amplified from RNA transcripts. A first-round RT-PCR of the TCR CDR3 used the HTBI primer set with the Qiagen OneStep RT-PCR kit. The public reads were quality trimmed at Q25 with fastp and then assembled into clones with MiXCR by TCRdb, keeping productive beta chains. Each entry is one CDR3 protein sequence, shown with its most common DNA and genes. The sample table records approximately 690,000 distinct CDR3 sequences; around 15% of these occur just once. Of the sample, about an eighth is held by the ten largest clones. Sequencing was performed on blood. The origin of the receptors is a woman aged 45-65 years with Graves' ophthalmopathy.

The chain combines TRBV13 with TRBJ2-7; TRBD2 aligns across 14 bases. This CDR3 is built from 17 residues. Per germline, CDR1 PRHDT and CDR2 FYEKMQ (reference sequence). With 5 bases clipped from V and 4 bases from J, the junction kept 10 bases outside the gene matches. For the CDR3, the DNA is TGTGCCAGCAGCGGAGGACTAGCGGGAGGCAACTATTACGAGCAGTACTTC. Translating gives CASSGGLAGGNYYEQYF.

In this sample, this clonotype turned up many times. V and J are TRBV2 and TRBJ2-3; D is undetermined. Germline loops: CDR1 SNHLY, CDR2 FYNNEI. This CDR3 spans 10 amino acids. Deletions cut 7 bases from V and 5 bases from J, with 4 bases between. This chain's CDR3 is CASMLDTQYF. The CDR3 nucleotides are TGTGCCAGCATGTTAGATACGCAGTATTTT.

This clonotype was counted at least ten times. The rearrangement joins TRBV4-3 to TRBJ2-7, with D perhaps being TRBD1 or TRBD2 (6 bases each). The CDR3 runs to 17 residues. V dropped 0 bases and J dropped 6 bases, with 21 bases sitting between them. Germline CDR1 LGHNA, CDR2 YSLEER. CDR3 DNA sequence: TGCGCCAGCAGCCAAGATTACGGAGAAGGGGGGCTCTCCGAGCAGTACTTC. The encoded protein is CASSQDYGEGGLSEQYF.

This clonotype was observed a handful of times. The chain employs TRBV12-3 or TRBV12-4 and TRBJ2-3; 10 positions agree with TRBD2. This CDR3 spans 13 amino acids. V dropped 10 bases and J dropped 5; count of bases not matched to a gene: 6. The CDR3 DNA follows: TGTGCCACCACTAGCGGGGTTGTAGATACGCAGTATTTT. This sequence encodes CATTSGVVDTQYF.

This clonotype was observed many times. The chain recombines TRBV20-1 with TRBJ2-2; 8 bases match TRBD2. Germline V gene data show CDR1 as DFQATT and CDR2 as SNEGSKA (reference sequence). V dropped 5 bases and J dropped 2; count of bases not matched to a gene: 1. There are 13 residues in the CDR3. The CDR3 DNA follows: TGCAGTGCTTGGACTAGCAACACCGGGGAGCTGTTTTTT. Amino acids: CSAWTSNTGELFF.

The CDR3 coding sequence is TGTGCCAGCAGTTCACGGGGCCTTTTAGATACGCAGTATTTT. Translating gives CASSSRGLLDTQYF. This chain uses TRBV6-2 or TRBV6-3 with TRBJ2-3, with D perhaps matching TRBD1 or TRBD2 (5 bases each). The CDR3 has 14 residues. In germline, CDR1 is MNHEY, CDR2 SVGEGT. V was shortened by 4 bases and J by 5 bases, with 13 bases between the two germline ends.

This clonotype was observed many times. The V gene is TRBV27, the J gene TRBJ1-2; TRBD1 agrees at 7 bases. Germline V gives CDR1 MNHEY, CDR2 SMNVEV (reference sequence). Germline trimming cut 6 bases from V and 4 bases from J; bases unmatched to any gene: 17. The CDR3 totals 17 residues. CDR3: CASSLFGSAGTAYGYTF. The CDR3 DNA sequence: TGTGCCAGCAGCCTTTTCGGATCAGCCGGGACAGCCTATGGCTACACCTTC.

This clonotype was observed a few times. V gene TRBV20-1 combines with J gene TRBJ1-2; a possible D gene is TRBD1 (5 bases). The CDR3 has 15 residues. From germline, CDR1 is DFQATT and CDR2 SNEGSKA (reference sequence). V lost 3 bases and J 5 bases, leaving 19 bases between the germline ends. The CDR3 spells CSASYPTAVFYGYTF. For the CDR3, the DNA is TGCAGTGCTAGTTACCCGACAGCAGTCTTTTATGGCTACACCTTC.

Points on this clonotype: It may be a read error: a sequence one base away is much more abundant. V and J are TRBV10-2 and TRBJ2-7; the match to TRBD2 covers 8 bases. This CDR3 is 15 amino acids long. The germline V gene encodes CDR1 WSHSY and CDR2 SAAADI. Written as DNA, the CDR3 is TGCGCCAGCAGAGGATTTAGCGGGAAGAGCTACGAGCAGCACTTC. The encoded protein is CASRGFSGKSYEQHF.

V and J are TRBV6-2 or TRBV6-3 and TRBJ2-1; 10 nucleotides agree with TRBD2. Germline V gene lookup returns CDR1 MNHEY and CDR2 SVGEGT. J gave up 0 bases and V 5 bases, and 4 bases lay outside the gene matches. CDR3 size: 16 residues. CDR3 protein: CASSVPSGGSYNEQFF. In nucleotides, the CDR3 is TGTGCCAGCAGTGTCCCTAGCGGGGGCTCCTACAATGAGCAGTTCTTC.

Ten or more counts support this clonotype. This chain links TRBV5-1 with TRBJ2-5; 9 bases agree with TRBD2. CDR1 and CDR2 (germline): SGHRS, YFSETQ. The CDR3 loop spans 15 amino acids. V dropped 3 bases and J dropped 3; count of bases not matched to a gene: 6. The CDR3 protein is CASSSQRGAEETQYF. CDR3 coding DNA: TGCGCCAGCAGCTCACAGCGGGGGGCAGAAGAGACCCAGTACTTC. Complete variable domain (other parts from reference TRBV5-1 and TRBJ2-5): KAGVTQTPRYLIKTRGQQVTLSCSPISGHRSVSWYQQTPGQGLQFLFEYFSETQRNKGNFPGRFSGRQFSNSRSEMNVSTLELGDSALYLCASSSQRGAEETQYFGPGTRLLVL.

This clonotype was detected only a few times. The conserved closing phenylalanine or tryptophan is absent in this CDR3, likely reflecting a read error. The J gene is TRBJ2-7, the V gene TRBV20-1; TRBD2 matches at 14 bases. This CDR3 is built from 15 residues. V trimming: 6 bases; J trimming: 5 bases; junction bases outside the gene matches: 9. CDR1 is DFQATT, CDR2 SNEGSKA, per germline (reference sequence). CDR3 amino acids: CSAVGLAGGHDEQYL. The CDR3, as DNA: TGCAGTGCCGTTGGACTAGCGGGAGGACATGACGAGCAGTACCTC.

This clonotype was detected ten times or more. The V and J genes are TRBV7-9 and TRBJ2-1, with a weak D call TRBD2 (6 bases). The CDR3 totals 13 residues. In germline, CDR1 is SEHNR, CDR2 FQNEAQ (reference sequence). Trimming stripped 5 bases from V and 8 bases from J, with 13 bases between. The CDR3 nucleotides read TGTGCCAGCAGCCGCTCGGGGGTGGATGAGCAGTTCTTC. Encoded protein: CASSRSGVDEQFF. Full variable domain (missing parts from reference TRBV7-9 and TRBJ2-1): DTGVSQNPRHKITKRGQNVTFRCDPISEHNRLYWYRQTLGQGPEFLTYFQNEAQLEKSRLLSDRFSAERPKGSFSTLEIQRTEQGDSAMYLCASSRSGVDEQFFGPGTRLTVL.

The DNA of the CDR3 is TGTGCCATCAGTGTTGACAGGGTAGGGTCACCCCTCCACTTT. This gives the protein CAISVDRVGSPLHF. The chain links TRBV10-3 to TRBJ1-6, with 7 bases fitting TRBD1. Germline V gives CDR1 ENHRY, CDR2 SYGVKD. V lost 4 bases to trimming and J lost 10 bases; unmatched junction nucleotides: 7. CDR3 length equals 14 residues.

This clonotype was detected ten times or more. V gene TRBV12-3 or TRBV12-4 combines with J gene TRBJ2-1; 16 positions agree with TRBD2. The CDR3 sequence is 23 residues long. V dropped 6 bases and J dropped 4; count of bases not matched to a gene: 24. CDR3 loop: CASRPTRRDIGTSGRAWYNEQFF. The DNA for the CDR3 is TGTGCCAGCAGACCCACTCGACGGGACATCGGGACTAGCGGGAGGGCCTGGTACAATGAGCAGTTCTTC.

The rearrangement links TRBV4-2 to TRBJ2-3, with 8 positions matching TRBD2. The V segment lost 1 base and the J segment 8 bases; nucleotides outside the gene matches: 8. CDR1 and CDR2 from the germline V gene are LGHNA and YNFKEQ. The CDR3 is made up of 15 amino acids. The CDR3 reads CASSQAGGPLGTQYF. As DNA, the CDR3 is TGTGCCAGCAGCCAAGCGGGAGGGCCTTTGGGTACGCAGTATTTT.

This clonotype was detected ten times or more. The chain links TRBV7-2 to TRBJ2-7; D not certain. The V end was cut by 3 bases, the J end by 7 bases, with 22 bases between. This CDR3 spans 16 amino acids. The germline gives CDR1 SGHTA, CDR2 FQGNSA. In DNA form, the CDR3 reads TGTGCCAGCAGCTTGGTTCTAACCTCGTCTACTGAGGAGCAGTACTTC. It encodes CASSLVLTSSTEEQYF.

This clonotype was seen many times. This chain links TRBV28 with TRBJ2-3, with D tentatively TRBD2 (6 bases). Trimming took off 6 bases at V and 2 bases at J, with 21 bases between the two ends. Per germline, CDR1 MDHEN and CDR2 SYDVKM. The CDR3 is 17 amino acids. CDR3 nucleotide sequence: TGTGCCAGCAGCCCAACGGGCGGGCGGGGCCTCACAGATACGCAGTATTTT. Translated, it gives CASSPTGGRGLTDTQYF.

This rearrangement joins TRBV6-2 or TRBV6-3 to TRBJ2-5, with TRBD2 identical over 8 bases. This CDR3 has 14 residues. With 8 bases clipped from V and 7 bases from J, the junction kept 12 bases outside the gene matches. CDR1 is MNHEY, CDR2 SVGEGT, per germline. This CDR3 reads CASQEAGATGTQYF. CDR3 nucleotide sequence: TGTGCCAGCCAGGAAGCGGGAGCCACTGGGACCCAGTACTTC.

This clonotype turned up a few times. The CDR3 region is CASSLGRYYEQYF. The CDR3 region has the DNA TGTGCCAGCAGCTTAGGCAGGTACTACGAGCAGTACTTC. The chain uses TRBV7-3 and TRBJ2-7; no firm D call. This CDR3 comprises 13 residues. Trimming removed 2 bases from V and 3 bases from J, with 8 bases in between. CDR1 is SGHTA and CDR2 is FQGTGA in the germline V gene. The full variable domain, its missing parts supplied by reference TRBV7-3 and TRBJ2-7, is GAGVSQTPSNKVTEKGKYVELRCDPISGHTALYWYRQSLGQGPEFLIYFQGTGAADDSGLPNDRFFAVRPEGSVSTLKIQRTERGDSAVYLCASSLGRYYEQYFGPGTRLTVT.

This clonotype was detected many times. The chain links TRBV30 to TRBJ2-7; possibly TRBD1 for D (6 bases). The CDR3 is 14 residues long. The V end lost 2 bases, the J end lost 3 bases, and 14 bases lay between the germline ends. The germline CDR1 and CDR2 sequences are GTSNPN and SVGIG (reference sequence). CDR3 nucleotides: TGTGCCTGGAGTAGGTTCGGGACACTCTACGAGCAGTACTTC. This codes for CAWSRFGTLYEQYF.